A selection of T cell receptor beta chains follows, all from one sample in a study of T cell repertoires in breast cancer. TCRdb redid the calling of the emulsion pairing reads with MiXCR, one entry per CDR3 protein. Of approximately 40,000 distinct CDR3 sequences listed, 35% to 50% are singletons. The sequenced sample was CD8+ T cells. The source is a pool of human donors with breast cancer or a healthy control (not recorded which). Both conserved end residues are part of each CDR3. A D gene is named only where the DNA matches it firmly. Expanded clones get a size class; other rows say once, few or many, or leave the size out.

D gene	V gene	clone size	J gene	CDR3 protein	CDR3 DNA
NA	TRBV9	few	TRBJ2-2	CASSVLVGDYTGELFF	TGTGCCAGCAGCGTGTTGGTGGGGGACTACACCGGGGAGCTGTTTTTT
TRBD1	TRBV6-5	NA	TRBJ1-5	CASSSAGGGNQPQHF	TGTGCCAGCAGTAGCGCAGGGGGAGGCAATCAGCCCCAGCATTTT
NA	TRBV20-1	few	TRBJ1-6	CSARDFQANSPLHF	TGCAGTGCTAGAGATTTCCAGGCTAATTCACCCCTCCACTTT
TRBD2	TRBV20-1	few	TRBJ2-1	CSAYSTSGRSPAGYNEQFF	TGCAGTGCTTATTCCACTAGCGGGAGAAGTCCAGCGGGGTACAATGAGCAGTTCTTC
NA	TRBV7-9	NA	TRBJ2-7	CASTNRGGSYEQYF	TGTGCCAGCACTAATCGGGGCGGCTCCTACGAGCAGTACTTC
NA	TRBV14	NA	TRBJ2-1	CASSQDLGQKKEQFF	TGTGCCAGCAGCCAAGATCTAGGCCAGAAGAAGGAGCAGTTCTTC
NA	TRBV9	NA	TRBJ2-5	CASSFSPGDQEAQYF	TGTGCCAGCAGCTTCAGCCCAGGGGACCAAGAGGCCCAGTACTTC
NA	TRBV9	NA	TRBJ2-7	CASSVSQGYEQYF	TGTGCCAGCAGCGTTTCCCAAGGTTACGAGCAGTACTTC
TRBD1	TRBV5-1	NA	TRBJ2-1	CASSDQTGWNEQFF	TGCGCCAGCAGCGATCAGACAGGGTGGAATGAGCAGTTCTTC
NA	TRBV29-1	once	TRBJ2-7	CSVRTRGVHEQYF	TGCAGCGTGAGGACAAGGGGGGTCCACGAGCAGTACTTC
NA	TRBV12-3/TRBV12-4	NA	TRBJ2-5	CASSLGGTIREETQYF	TGTGCCAGCAGTTTAGGGGGTACTATTCGGGAAGAGACCCAGTACTTC
TRBD2	TRBV7-3	few	TRBJ2-2	CASSPRGLAGRSNTGELFF	TGTGCCAGCAGCCCCCGCGGACTAGCGGGGAGAAGTAACACCGGGGAGCTGTTTTTT
NA	TRBV6-2/TRBV6-3	many	TRBJ2-5	CASSPGSGLGETQYF	TGTGCCAGCAGCCCAGGGTCCGGACTGGGGGAGACCCAGTACTTC
NA	TRBV18	NA	TRBJ2-5	CASSRSGQETQYF	TGTGCCAGCTCACGGTCCGGCCAAGAGACCCAGTACTTC
NA	TRBV3-1	NA	TRBJ2-3	CASQGGRGPASTDTQYF	TGTGCCAGCCAGGGGGGCAGGGGCCCTGCTAGCACAGATACGCAGTATTTT
TRBD1	TRBV20-1	NA	TRBJ1-1	CSARDPGQGGITEAFF	TGCAGTGCTAGAGATCCGGGACAGGGAGGGATCACTGAAGCTTTCTTT
NA	TRBV2	NA	TRBJ1-2	CASSAIVGGYGYTF	TGTGCCAGCAGCGCTATCGTAGGGGGATATGGCTACACCTTC
NA	TRBV27	many	TRBJ1-5	CASLPSFARNQPQHF	TGTGCCAGCCTACCGTCGTTTGCTCGCAATCAGCCCCAGCATTTT
NA	TRBV2	few	TRBJ1-5	CASRPWSAGAYSNQPQHF	TGTGCCAGCAGGCCTTGGAGCGCGGGTGCCTATAGCAATCAGCCCCAGCATTTT
NA	TRBV6-1	few	TRBJ2-7	CASSDPRVYEQYF	TGTGCCAGCAGCGATCCTAGAGTATACGAGCAGTACTTC
NA	TRBV29-1	NA	TRBJ2-5	CSVEDHGDQETQYF	TGCAGCGTTGAAGATCATGGGGACCAAGAGACCCAGTACTTC
NA	TRBV27	many	TRBJ1-3	CASSPLMRGTGNTIYF	TGTGCCAGCAGTCCTCTGATGAGAGGGACTGGAAACACCATATATTTT
NA	TRBV6-6	NA	TRBJ2-7	CASSYQGGAYEQYF	TGTGCCAGCAGTTATCAGGGCGGAGCCTACGAGCAGTACTTC
TRBD1	TRBV20-1	NA	TRBJ2-3	CSARNYRDRDTDTQYF	TGCAGTGCTAGGAACTACCGGGACAGGGACACAGATACGCAGTATTTT
NA	TRBV20-1	NA	TRBJ1-4	CSAPRDEKLFF	TGCAGTGCTCCCCGGGATGAAAAACTGTTTTTT
NA	TRBV3-1	NA	TRBJ2-2	CASSPSEGPNTGELFF	TGTGCCAGCAGCCCCTCAGAGGGCCCGAACACCGGGGAGCTGTTTTTT
NA	TRBV12-5	once	TRBJ2-1	CTSGQGQSSYNEQFF	TGTACTAGTGGTCAGGGTCAAAGCTCCTACAATGAGCAGTTCTTC
NA	TRBV4-1	many	TRBJ1-1	CASSQDRPGRGGTEAFF	TGCGCCAGCAGCCAAGATCGCCCCGGCCGCGGGGGCACTGAAGCTTTCTTT
NA	TRBV20-1	NA	TRBJ2-1	CSARGTSNEQFF	TGCAGTGCTAGAGGCACAAGCAATGAGCAGTTCTTC
NA	TRBV12-3/TRBV12-4	NA	TRBJ1-1	CASNLDGLMNTEAFF	TGTGCCAGCAATTTGGACGGACTCATGAACACTGAAGCTTTCTTT
TRBD2	TRBV2	NA	TRBJ2-3	CASLDGAGWGTQYF	TGTGCCAGCCTTGACGGAGCGGGATGGGGTACGCAGTATTTT
TRBD1	TRBV3-1	NA	TRBJ1-1	CASSQEGPLRDSSLNTEAFF	TGTGCCAGCAGCCAAGAGGGCCCTCTGCGGGACAGCTCCTTGAACACTGAAGCTTTCTTT
TRBD2	TRBV2	NA	TRBJ2-3	CASRGTSGGVSFTDTQYF	TGTGCCAGCAGGGGGACTAGCGGGGGAGTCAGCTTCACAGATACGCAGTATTTT
TRBD2	TRBV20-1	NA	TRBJ2-3	CSAPSGGRDTQYF	TGCAGTGCTCCCAGCGGGGGGAGGGATACGCAGTATTTT
NA	TRBV6-1	many	TRBJ2-7	CASTQGGGLSYEQYF	TGTGCCAGCACCCAAGGTGGCGGACTCTCCTACGAGCAGTACTTC
NA	TRBV19	once	TRBJ2-7	CASSMPLGEQCF	TGTGCCAGCTCGATGCCTCTAGGCGAGCAGTGCTTC
NA	TRBV20-1	NA	TRBJ1-2	CSARYQVTNYGYTF	TGCAGTGCTAGGTACCAGGTTACTAACTATGGCTACACCTTC
TRBD1	TRBV28	NA	TRBJ1-4	CASSTAYKTGDTTNEKLFF	TGTGCCAGCAGTACAGCATATAAGACAGGGGATACCACTAATGAAAAACTGTTTTTT